This entry lists 5 T cell receptor beta chains sequenced from one sample in a study of T and B cells in COVID-19 patients. TRB was amplified from around 250-460 ng of blood genomic DNA. BIOMED2 TRB-A/B primer pools were used in multiplex TRB PCR. TCRdb re-derived calls from the multiplex PCR reads in MiXCR, one entry per CDR3 protein. The sample shows about 5,800 distinct CDR3 sequences, 26% of them seen only once. Sequencing was done on a sample of blood. The receptors stem from a human donor with active COVID-19.

In the case of this clonotype: This clone may be a read error of a much larger clone one base away. The J gene is TRBJ2-7, the V gene TRBV7-2, with D unresolved. CDR3 size: 15 residues. Looked up from germline, CDR1 is SGHTA and CDR2 is FQGNSA. CDR3 coding DNA: TGTGCCAGCAGCTTTACGTCGGGCGGCTCCTACGAGCAGAACTTC. It codes for CASSFTSGGSYEQNF.

This clonotype is labeled medium-sized (0.01 to 0.1%). The V and J genes are TRBV5-6 and TRBJ2-1; 8 nucleotides line up with TRBD2. CDR1 is SGHDT, CDR2 YYEEEE, per germline. The CDR3 sequence is 15 residues long. With 3 bases clipped from V and 3 bases from J, the junction kept 5 bases outside the gene matches. The CDR3 is CASSSAGVNYNEQFF. The CDR3 DNA follows: TGTGCCAGCAGCTCAGCGGGAGTCAACTACAATGAGCAGTTCTTC. Full variable domain (remainder filled in from reference TRBV5-6 and TRBJ2-1): DAGVTQSPTHLIKTRGQQVTLRCSPKSGHDTVSWYQQALGQGPQFIFQYYEEEERQRGNFPDRFSGHQFPNYSSELNVNALLLGDSALYLCASSSAGVNYNEQFFGPGTRLTVL.

The chain carries TRBV20-1 and TRBJ2-5; D is uncertain. The germline gives CDR1 DFQATT, CDR2 SNEGSKA (reference sequence). This CDR3 is 14 amino acids long. The CDR3 DNA follows: TGCAGCCCCGAGGCAGGAAACCTTCAAGAGACCCAGTACTTC. It encodes CSPEAGNLQETQYF.

This clonotype was detected many times. This chain uses TRBV14 with TRBJ2-1; the D is unclear. The CDR3 runs to 14 residues. Between the trimmed V and J ends, which lost 1 base and 11 bases, there was a span of 15 bases. From germline, CDR1 is SGHDN and CDR2 FVKESK. The CDR3 coding sequence is TGTGCCAGCAGCCAAGGCAGTGGCCAGACGAAGCAGTTCTTC. Translating gives CASSQGSGQTKQFF.

This clonotype was found a few times. The chain links TRBV12-3 or TRBV12-4 to TRBJ1-2; weak D call: TRBD1 (5 bases). The CDR3 is 14 amino acids. V was shortened by 4 bases and J by 6 bases, with 15 bases between the two germline ends. DNA for the CDR3: TGTGCCAGCAGTTCCCTCAGGGTAGAAAATGGCTACACCTTC. Translating it yields CASSSLRVENGYTF.